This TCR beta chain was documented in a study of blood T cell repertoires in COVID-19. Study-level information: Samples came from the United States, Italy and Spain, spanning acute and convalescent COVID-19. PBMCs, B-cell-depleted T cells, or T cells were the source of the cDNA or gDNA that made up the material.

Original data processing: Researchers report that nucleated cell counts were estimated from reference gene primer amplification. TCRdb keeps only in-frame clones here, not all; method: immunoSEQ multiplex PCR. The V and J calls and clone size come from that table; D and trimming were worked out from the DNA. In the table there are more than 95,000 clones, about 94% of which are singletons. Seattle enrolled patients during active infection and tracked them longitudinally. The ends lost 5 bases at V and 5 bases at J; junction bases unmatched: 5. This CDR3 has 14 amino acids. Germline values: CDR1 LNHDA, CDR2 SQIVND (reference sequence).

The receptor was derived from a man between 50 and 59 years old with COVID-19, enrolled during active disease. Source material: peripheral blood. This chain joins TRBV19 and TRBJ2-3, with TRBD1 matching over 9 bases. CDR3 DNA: TGTGCCAGTAGTCGGGGACAGGGAGTAGATACGCAGTATTTT. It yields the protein CASSRGQGVDTQYF.